This T cell receptor beta chain was sequenced in a study of CD8+CD57+ T cells in acquired aplastic anemia. At the level of the study: Across the sorted CD4+ and CD8+ cells, DNA amounts averaged about 3 ug.

Profiling that covered TCR beta VDJ and CDR3 relied on genomic DNA as its template. TCRdb reanalysed the reads using MiXCR and keeps one entry per CDR3 protein. The table records 150,000 to 170,000 distinct CDR3 sequences, 52% of them present only once. This clonotype was observed at least ten times. Its specificity is unknown. Study outcomes and limitations: In common between the patients and the controls were approximately 30 CD8+ CDR3 sequences.

Flow cytometry had shown expanded CD8+CD57+ cells in the patients chosen for sequencing. Each of the patients presented with severe acquired aplastic anemia. No therapy had been given to the patients at the time of blood sampling. Input material: sorted CD4+, CD8+, or CD8+CD57+ T cells (not recorded which) from PBMCs. The TCR comes from a human donor with aplastic anemia.

The CDR3: CASRIALAGGSTDTQYF. In DNA form, the CDR3 reads TGTGCCAGCAGGATCGCCCTAGCGGGGGGATCCACAGATACGCAGTATTTT. The gene calls are TRBV12-3 or TRBV12-4 and TRBJ2-3; 11 bases align to TRBD2. This CDR3 spans 17 amino acids. V lost 6 bases to trimming and J lost 2 bases; unmatched junction nucleotides: 10.